This T cell receptor beta chain was captured by sequencing in a study of identical twins (dated by TCRdb to 2015 to 2016). At the level of the whole study: The study deep-sequenced TCR alpha and beta repertoires from monozygotic twins, unrelated adults of various ages and cord blood to test whether fetal clonotypes persist. To rule out contamination, the twin experiments were replicated at different times with different library preparation protocols. The full study reports these points: In monozygotic twins, recombination models systematically underestimated out-of-frame TCR alpha sharing, but the models matched the sharing seen between unrelated individuals. Excess twin sharing in beta out-of-frame sequences was weaker because fewer shared sequences lowered the signal-to-noise ratio. Because the same donors could not be followed over many years, the conclusions depended on cross-sectional statistical analysis. Fewer insertions were carried by abundant cord blood beta clonotypes, a similar but weaker trend appeared in young adult naive repertoires, and no such trend appeared in memory repertoires. Invariant T cells such as MAIT and iNKT could partly confound zero-insertion analyses, though diverse VJ usage argued against this for most clonotypes. Compared with coincidental sharing between unrelated individuals, an excess of low generation-probability sequences was observed among out-of-frame TCR alpha sequences shared between twins.

To prepare the library, 5' RACE was applied. Instrument used: Illumina HiSeq 2000. Template switching introduced a universal primer binding site; the final cDNA contained a unique molecular identifier, enabling accurate counting of TCR cDNA molecules. Specific primers in the conserved constant-segment region were used to synthesize first-strand cDNA for the TCR alpha and beta chains. To control for contamination, every cDNA library carried two barcodes: a SMART-Mk sample barcode plus Illumina barcodes. TruSeq adapter sequences along with Illumina sample barcodes were introduced in two successive PCR steps. The Illumina HiSeq platform was used with custom primers to sequence TCR alpha and beta cDNA libraries. The paper's data handling went like this. MiGEC processed the raw reads to extract unique molecular identifiers, while MiXCR was used to determine the CDR3 positions. For each individual, recombination models were inferred using an EM algorithm with the repgenHMM and IGoR tools. Shared clonotypes were analyzed with the tcR package in R, and sharing was normalized by the product of cloneset sizes. To study raw recombination free of thymic and clonal selection effects, out-of-frame nonproductive sequences were analyzed. TCRdb reprocessed the public reads (quality trimming at Q25 with fastp, clone calling with MiXCR) and kept in-frame beta chains. CDR3 protein duplicates are merged, each entry listing the most common genes and DNA. The V and J calls and clone size are TCRdb's, not the authors'. For this sample there are 450,000 or so distinct CDR3 sequences; approximately 17% appear just once. The ten largest make up around 12% of the sample.

This clonotype was picked up many times. Its recognized antigen is unknown. Nothing much larger sits one base from this clone, and base qualities are not available. Only healthy Caucasian donors were included. The researchers also sequenced three unrelated adults who were not twins: a male aged 18 to 30, a male aged 50 to 59, and a female aged 50 to 59. Using Miltenyi CD45RO+ enrichment and human naive T-cell isolation kits, memory (CD45RO+) and naive T cells were isolated from PBMC. According to the germline V gene (reference sequence), CDR1 reads SEHNR and CDR2 reads FQNEAQ. V loses 2 bases at its end and J loses 7 bases; junction bases beyond the gene matches: 7. From the cysteine up to the phenylalanine, the CDR3 has a length of 15 residues. Left in the record is the CDR3 DNA by itself, 45 bases read in frame from the first base.

This receptor was identified in a man between 45 and 60 years old in good health. The sequenced sample was naive T cells sorted from blood. According to the study, the label for this sample's cell subset or site signals: cells isolated with a human naive T-cell isolation kit. The sequence is built from TRBV7-9 and TRBJ2-3, and 9 junction bases match TRBD1. The DNA is as follows: TGTGCCAGCAGCTTAAGGGACAGGGAAAAGAATACGCAGTATTTT. Translation gives CASSLRDREKNTQYF.